What follows describes a single TCR beta chain. Its antigen is not known. Vbeta (60) and Jbeta (13) primers were used in the PCR. Assay used: immunoSEQ multiplex PCR; TCRdb lists only in-frame clones, some missing. This table holds around 210,000 clones. The sample comes from a study of cytomegalovirus exposure and HLA in healthy donors. Study as a whole: Across around 400 genotyped donors, 81% landed in the Caucasian-associated ancestry cluster. General study points: Among TCR beta chains, those listed as cytomegalovirus-associated numbered some 170. TCR beta V- and J-gene trimming was later associated with a missense DCLRE1C variant. It was reported that the classifier diagnosed cytomegalovirus status with high specificity and sensitivity in both the original and validation cohorts.

Sequences were obtained from PBMCs. The source of this sequence is a woman younger than 45 in good health and CMV-seropositive.

The CDR3 DNA reads TGTGCCACCTCGGACTGGGCCAACGTCCTGACTTTC. Amino acid sequence: CATSDWANVLTF. The rearrangement joins TRBV9 to TRBJ2-6; maybe TRBD2 (5 bases). V was trimmed by 9 bases and J by 5 bases, leaving 9 bases between them. CDR3 length equals 12 residues. Germline V gene sequence: CDR1 SGDLS, CDR2 YYNGEE.